One sample yielded the 18 T cell receptor beta chains listed below, sequenced in a study of blood T cell repertoires in COVID-19. Sequenced by immunoSEQ multiplex PCR; TCRdb stores in-frame clones only, minus some. Of about 140,000 clones in the sample, roughly 80% were seen once. The specimen was peripheral blood. These TCRs come from a woman between 55 and 75 years old with acute or convalescent COVID-19.

In its sample, this clone was seen once. The V gene is TRBV5-1, the J gene TRBJ1-1; 8 bases line up with TRBD1. Trimming at V came to 2 bases and at J to 0 bases, leaving 3 bases not matched to a gene. The CDR3 contains 15 residues. Germline CDR1 reads SGHRS; CDR2 reads YFSETQ. This CDR3 reads CASSFQTGVNTEAFF. The DNA for the CDR3 is TGCGCCAGCAGCTTCCAGACAGGGGTGAACACTGAAGCTTTCTTT.

The CDR3 DNA reads as TGCAGTGCTAGTCCTTACCCCGACCGGGACAGCCGCGAGCAGTACTTC. The encoded protein is CSASPYPDRDSREQYF. This rearrangement joins TRBV20-1 to TRBJ2-7; 7 nucleotides match TRBD1. This CDR3 spans 16 amino acids. The junction had 17 bases not matched to a gene; V was cut back by 3 bases and J by 6 bases. Germline V gives CDR1 DFQATT, CDR2 SNEGSKA (reference sequence).

The V and J genes are TRBV29-1 and TRBJ2-1; D not certain. CDR3 size: 13 residues. In germline, CDR1 is SQVTM, CDR2 ANQGSEA. Deletions cut 6 bases from V and 0 bases from J, with 9 bases between. CDR3: CSVRRSSYNEQFF. Here the CDR3 DNA reads TGCAGCGTCCGTCGGAGCTCCTACAATGAGCAGTTCTTC.

The CDR3, as DNA: TGTGCCAGCAGCTTAGATGAATACAGGGGGTTTAGCACAGATACGCAGTATTTT. Protein product: CASSLDEYRGFSTDTQYF. The gene calls are TRBV7-8 and TRBJ2-3; TRBD1 agrees at 8 bases. Germline V gene sequence: CDR1 SGHVS, CDR2 FQNEAQ. This CDR3 comprises 18 residues. V shed 1 base and J 0 bases; nucleotides not matched to a gene: 9.

The V gene is TRBV7-9, the J gene TRBJ2-1; 8 bases match TRBD1. The V segment lost 3 bases and the J segment 1 base; nucleotides outside the gene matches: 2. CDR3 length: 15 residues. CDR1 and CDR2 (germline): SEHNR, FQNEAQ (reference sequence). In nucleotides, the CDR3 is TGTGCCAGCAGCTTTGACAGGGGATCCTACAATGAGCAGTTCTTC. This encodes CASSFDRGSYNEQFF.

The V call is TRBV7-9, the J call TRBJ2-1, with 7 bases aligning to TRBD2. CDR3 length: 19 residues. The J segment lost 1 base and the V segment lost 5 bases, leaving 17 bases of the junction unmatched. Looked up from germline, CDR1 is SEHNR and CDR2 is FQNEAQ (reference sequence). The CDR3 spells CASSPPLLRTRPSYNEQFF. In nucleotides, the CDR3 is TGTGCCAGCAGCCCCCCATTACTTCGGACTAGACCGTCCTACAATGAGCAGTTCTTC.

The rearrangement uses TRBV5-4 and TRBJ2-2; 9 nucleotides align to TRBD2. Trimming took 0 bases from V and 7 from J; bases not matched to a gene: 7. Germline-derived CDR1 and CDR2 are SGHNT and YYREEE (reference sequence). This CDR3 region has 16 residues. CDR3 nucleotide sequence: TGTGCCAGCAGCTTGGCGGGTAGCGGGAGCAACGGGGAGCTGTTTTTT. This translates into CASSLAGSGSNGELFF.

The rearrangement uses TRBV6-5 and TRBJ2-1; TRBD2 matches at 9 bases. This CDR3 region has 15 residues. J was trimmed by 2 bases and V by 6 bases; bases with no gene match: 5. CDR1 is MNHEY, CDR2 SVGAGI, per germline. CDR3 protein: CASRGLAPAYNEQFF. In DNA form, the CDR3 reads TGTGCCAGCAGGGGACTAGCTCCGGCCTACAATGAGCAGTTCTTC.

The chain joins TRBV11-1 to TRBJ1-2; the match to TRBD1 covers 7 bases. The CDR3 has 15 residues. With V trimmed by 2 bases and J by 2 bases, 5 bases remained unmatched. CDR1 and CDR2 from the germline V gene are SGHAT and FQDESV (reference sequence). Here the CDR3 reads CASSLLEGANYGYTF. In nucleotides, the CDR3 is TGTGCCAGCAGCTTACTTGAGGGGGCCAACTATGGCTACACCTTC.

The J gene is TRBJ2-1, the V gene TRBV27; 9 bases match TRBD2. Germline assignment: CDR1 MNHEY and CDR2 SMNVEV (reference sequence). This CDR3 comprises 18 residues. With V trimmed by 3 bases and J by 3 bases, 12 bases remained unmatched. The CDR3 region has the DNA TGTGCCAGCAGTTTCCTTGGGCGGGAGGGCCCTTTCTACAATGAGCAGTTCTTC. It yields the protein CASSFLGREGPFYNEQFF.

With regard to this clone: The junction does not match germline at one end; this may be a read error. V gene TRBV12-5 combines with J gene TRBJ1-1, with D unresolved. Germline-derived CDR1 and CDR2 are LGHNT and FRNRAP. This CDR3 has 14 residues. Here the CDR3 reads CASALRGMNTEAFF. In DNA form, the CDR3 reads TGTGCTAGTGCTTTGCGGGGAATGAACACTGAAGCTTTCTTT.

In DNA, the CDR3 is TGTGCCAGCAGCTTCGGGGACACTGAAGCTTTCTTT. It codes for CASSFGDTEAFF. The chain is built from TRBV11-3 and TRBJ1-1; D gene uncertain. The CDR3 is 12 amino acids. Germline lookup yields CDR1 SGHNT and CDR2 YENEEA. The V and J ends lost 3 bases and 3 bases respectively, with 5 bases between them. Full variable domain (missing parts from reference TRBV11-3 and TRBJ1-1): EAGVVQSPRYKIIEKKQPVAFWCNPISGHNTLYWYLQNLGQGPELLIRYENEEAVDDSQLPKDRFSAERLKGVDSTLKIQPAELGDSAVYLCASSFGDTEAFFGQGTRLTVV.

The chain joins TRBV5-1 to TRBJ1-4; tentatively, D is TRBD1 (5 bases). CDR3 length equals 16 residues. Germline assignment: CDR1 SGHRS and CDR2 YFSETQ. V lost 4 bases to trimming and J lost 8 bases, with 21 bases between them. CDR3 DNA sequence: TGCGCCAGCAGCCCGAGGAGGGGTACGGTCCAAGAAAAACTGTTTTTT. Translating it yields CASSPRRGTVQEKLFF.

The chain joins TRBV28 to TRBJ2-7; D is undetermined. V lost 2 bases and J 0 bases, leaving 11 bases between the germline ends. CDR1 MDHEN and CDR2 SYDVKM come from the germline V gene. The CDR3 is 15 residues long. This chain's CDR3 is CASSLGQVLSYEQYF. DNA for the CDR3: TGTGCCAGCAGTTTAGGGCAGGTCCTCTCCTACGAGCAGTACTTC.

As to this clone: The junction does not match germline at one end; this may be a read error. V is TRBV28 and J is TRBJ2-7, with 9 bases that match TRBD1. CDR3 size: 15 residues. Germline V gene data show CDR1 as MDHEN and CDR2 as SYDVKM. The CDR3 sequence is CASSLSGTGSFEQYF. CDR3 in DNA: TGTGCCAGCAGTTTATCCGGGACAGGGTCCTTCGAGCAGTACTTC.

The chain uses TRBV6-2 or TRBV6-3 and TRBJ2-1; 9 bases fit TRBD2. The CDR3 sequence is 15 residues long. V gave up 6 bases and J gave up 2 bases; unmatched junction bases: 5. CDR1 and CDR2 from the germline V gene are MNHEY and SVGEGT. The CDR3 region has the DNA TGTGCCAGCAGACCTAGCGGGATCACCTACAATGAGCAGTTCTTC. It specifies CASRPSGITYNEQFF.

The chain carries TRBV9 and TRBJ2-3; no clear D. CDR3 length: 18 residues. Trimming left V 0 bases short and J 0 bases short, with 17 bases between. The germline gives CDR1 SGDLS, CDR2 YYNGEE. The CDR3 coding sequence is TGTGCCAGCAGCGTAGGTGGCAGACGAAGGAGTAGCACAGATACGCAGTATTTT. This encodes CASSVGGRRRSSTDTQYF.

V and J are TRBV29-1 and TRBJ1-3, with 7 bases identical to TRBD1. V lost 0 bases, J lost 2 bases, and 4 bases stayed unmatched. The CDR3 loop spans 15 amino acids. The germline V gene encodes CDR1 SQVTM and CDR2 ANQGSEA. CDR3 nucleotide sequence: TGCAGCGTTGAAGATCCAGACAGGGCTGGAAACACCATATATTTT. Its translation is CSVEDPDRAGNTIYF.